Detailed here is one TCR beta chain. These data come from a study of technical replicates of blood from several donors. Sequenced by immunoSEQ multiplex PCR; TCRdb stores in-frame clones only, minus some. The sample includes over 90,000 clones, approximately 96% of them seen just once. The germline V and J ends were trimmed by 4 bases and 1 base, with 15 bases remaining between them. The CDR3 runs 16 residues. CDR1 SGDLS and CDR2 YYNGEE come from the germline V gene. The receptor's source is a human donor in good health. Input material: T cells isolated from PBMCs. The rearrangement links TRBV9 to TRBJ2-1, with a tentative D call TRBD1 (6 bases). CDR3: CASSPALRGSYNEQFF. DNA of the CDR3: TGTGCCAGCAGCCCAGCGCTAAGGGGGTCCTACAATGAGCAGTTCTTC.